Listed here is a single TCR beta chain. Antigen unknown. This sample is drawn from a study of cytomegalovirus exposure and HLA in healthy donors. The study, taken as a whole, reports: Some V segments (TRBV6-2 and TRBV6-3 among them) were excluded as indistinguishable. According to an earlier analysis, most TCR beta V segments yielded productive rearrangements about 90% or about 30% of the time.

PCR employed 60 Vbeta and 13 Jbeta primers. In the study's own analysis: A later analysis tallied tens of millions of unique TCR beta chains, 9.5 million to 14 million of them shared. The data were produced by immunoSEQ multiplex PCR, yet TCRdb's version contains in-frame clones alone and is incomplete. For V, J and clone size, that table is used; D and trimming come from the DNA. The sample holds about 170,000 clones, 60% to 85% seen once. Trimming took off 5 bases at V and 1 base at J, with 8 bases between the two ends. The CDR3 runs 12 residues. Germline-derived CDR1 and CDR2 are GTSNPN and SVGIG (reference sequence).

The sequencing sample was made of PBMCs. The genes are TRBV30 and TRBJ1-1, with no clear D. The sequence derives from a female donor in good health and CMV-seronegative. CDR3 residues: CAWEHKNTEAFF. In DNA, the CDR3 is TGTGCCTGGGAACATAAGAACACTGAAGCTTTCTTT.